One T cell receptor beta chain is described in this entry. Its antigen is not known. This sample is drawn from a study of cytomegalovirus exposure and HLA in healthy donors. V shed 5 bases and J 2 bases; nucleotides not matched to a gene: 7. Germline CDR1 reads SGHVS; CDR2 reads FNYEAQ. This CDR3 region has 17 residues. Study findings and constraints: It was reported in a later analysis that an Asian-associated ancestry cluster showed fewer N-insertions than the approximately 690-donor mean.

Everyone who donated was a healthy bone marrow donor. A multiplex PCR was run with 60 Vbeta primers and 13 Jbeta primers. Libraries were prepared by immunoSEQ multiplex PCR; TCRdb keeps only in-frame clonotypes and omits some of them. This table holds some 120,000 clones, 70% to 85% found once. This receptor was obtained from a woman between 18 and 29 years old in good health and CMV-seropositive. V and J are TRBV7-6 and TRBJ2-5; 14 positions match TRBD2. Sequenced: PBMCs. This chain's CDR3 is CASSPSGTSGGQETQYF. CDR3 DNA sequence: TGTGCCAGCAGCCCTAGTGGGACTAGCGGGGGACAAGAGACCCAGTACTTC.